These 23 T cell receptor beta chains originate from one sample sequenced in a study of T cell responses to AZD1222 COVID-19 vaccine. Sequencing used immunoSEQ multiplex PCR; TCRdb keeps in-frame clones, though not all of them. The sample includes tens of thousands of clones, about 85% of them seen just once. The source was peripheral blood, collected 28 days after the second AZD1222 dose. The source is an adult who received the AZD1222 COVID-19 vaccine.

The V and J genes are TRBV5-6 and TRBJ2-1; TRBD1 agrees at 10 bases. V shed 4 bases, J shed 3 bases, and the junction held 4 bases outside the gene matches. This CDR3 has 15 residues. Germline CDR1 reads SGHDT; CDR2 reads YYEEEE. CDR3 loop: CASSPGQGIYNEQFF. The CDR3 DNA follows: TGTGCCAGCAGCCCGGGACAGGGGATCTACAATGAGCAGTTCTTC.

CDR3 amino acids: CASSFERIYEQYF. The CDR3 coding sequence is TGTGCCAGCAGTTTTGAGCGGATCTACGAGCAGTACTTC. The chain couples TRBV12-3 or TRBV12-4 to TRBJ2-7; the D gene is possibly TRBD2 (5 bases). V dropped 3 bases and J dropped 3 bases, with 9 bases sitting between them. CDR3 size: 13 residues.

This chain connects TRBV19 to TRBJ2-7; no reliable D call. V was shortened by 5 bases and J by 0 bases, with 11 bases between the two germline ends. The CDR3 is made up of 14 amino acids. The germline V gene encodes CDR1 LNHDA and CDR2 SQIVND (reference sequence). CDR3 bases: TGTGCCAGTAGTCCCATCGTAAGCTCCTACGAGCAGTACTTC. Protein: CASSPIVSSYEQYF. The variable domain in full, with the rest retrieved from reference TRBV19 and TRBJ2-7, is DGGITQSPKYLFRKEGQNVTLSCEQNLNHDAMYWYRQDPGQGLRLIYYSQIVNDFQKGDIAEGYSVSREKKESFPLTVTSAQKNPTAFYLCASSPIVSSYEQYFGPGTRLTVT.

The V gene is TRBV6-5, the J gene TRBJ1-2, with D tentatively TRBD1 (6 bases). V was cut by 0 bases and J by 4 bases, with 15 bases left in between. CDR3 length equals 16 residues. Per germline, CDR1 MNHEY and CDR2 SVGAGI. The CDR3 loop reads CASSYSQSGVGYGYTF. The CDR3 region has the DNA TGTGCCAGCAGTTACTCACAGTCAGGGGTTGGCTATGGCTACACCTTC.

The V call is TRBV6-1, the J call TRBJ2-1; possibly TRBD1 for D (5 bases). Trimming left V 1 base short and J 4 bases short, with 8 bases between. Germline loops: CDR1 MNHNS, CDR2 SASEGT. CDR3 length: 14 residues. CDR3 nucleotides: TGTGCCAGCAGTGAAGGGCCAGGGTACAATGAGCAGTTCTTC. Its translation: CASSEGPGYNEQFF.

Only a few counts were recorded for this clone. The chain employs TRBV7-2 and TRBJ2-7, with no clear D. The CDR3 runs to 15 residues. Germline V gene data show CDR1 as SGHTA and CDR2 as FQGNSA. Trimming cost V 1 base and J 3 bases, with 13 bases left between them. The CDR3: CASSLELTGGYEQYF. The CDR3 DNA sequence: TGTGCCAGCAGCTTAGAACTGACGGGCGGCTACGAGCAGTACTTC.

This sequence joins TRBV6-1 and TRBJ1-2; D is unresolved. Germline CDR1 is MNHNS and CDR2 is SASEGT. Between the trimmed V and J ends, which lost 10 bases and 5 bases, there was a span of 20 bases. The CDR3 runs to 14 residues. CDR3 nucleotides: TGTGCCATCGGTGAAACCAGAAGCCGGTATGGCTACACCTTC. It translates to CAIGETRSRYGYTF.

This clone appeared a single time. The rearrangement uses TRBV6-1 and TRBJ1-2, with TRBD1 identical over 8 bases. The CDR3 length is 15 residues. Losses at the gene ends were 2 bases for V and 4 bases for J; bases not matched to a gene: 6. Germline V gene sequence: CDR1 MNHNS, CDR2 SASEGT. CDR3 amino acids: CASSETPGGFYGYTF. The CDR3 nucleotides read TGTGCCAGCAGTGAAACCCCAGGGGGCTTCTATGGCTACACCTTC.

This clone occurred once. The gene calls are TRBV18 and TRBJ2-1, with 13 bases lining up with TRBD2. V was clipped by 6 bases and J by 6 bases; unmatched bases: 5. CDR1 is KGHSH and CDR2 is LQKENI in the germline V gene. The CDR3 totals 15 residues. Here the CDR3 DNA reads TGTGCCAGCTCTCCTACTAGCGGGAGGGCCAATGAGCAGTTCTTC. Translating it yields CASSPTSGRANEQFF.

V usage is TRBV15 and J usage is TRBJ1-1; D not certain. CDR3 length equals 14 residues. The V gene lost 4 bases and the J gene lost 0 bases, with 9 bases spanning the gap. Germline lookup yields CDR1 LNHNV and CDR2 YYDKDF (reference sequence). DNA of the CDR3: TGTGCCACCAGCAACGGATGGATGAACACTGAAGCTTTCTTT. Protein: CATSNGWMNTEAFF.

The gene calls are TRBV15 and TRBJ1-5; TRBD1 matches at 7 bases. Germline-derived CDR1 and CDR2 are LNHNV and YYDKDF (reference sequence). With V trimmed by 4 bases and J by 4 bases, 13 bases remained unmatched. The CDR3 length is 17 residues. The CDR3 is CATSTKTGSGLNQPQHF. CDR3 DNA: TGTGCCACCAGCACTAAGACAGGGTCGGGGCTAAATCAGCCCCAGCATTTT.

The chain combines TRBV14 with TRBJ1-1; possible D gene TRBD1, 6 bases. Trimming removed 4 bases from V and 7 bases from J, with 13 bases in between. CDR1 and CDR2 from the germline V gene are SGHDN and FVKESK. CDR3 length: 13 amino acids. CDR3 nucleotide sequence: TGTGCCAGCAGCCTACAGGGAATAGGTGAAGCTTTCTTT. Protein: CASSLQGIGEAFF.

This clone was picked up one time. The chain employs TRBV6-6 and TRBJ1-6; TRBD1 is a possible D gene (6 bases). The CDR3 covers 15 residues. V was clipped by 0 bases and J by 7 bases, with 10 bases between them. Germline CDR1 MNHNY, CDR2 SVGAGI (reference sequence). In nucleotides, the CDR3 is TGTGCCAGCAGTTACTCACCAGGGGTGAATTCACCCCTCCACTTT. Protein product: CASSYSPGVNSPLHF.

The CDR3 here is CSVGDWLINEQFF. CDR3 coding DNA: TGCAGCGTTGGGGACTGGCTAATCAATGAGCAGTTCTTC. The chain recombines TRBV29-1 with TRBJ2-1; weak D call: TRBD2 (6 bases). In germline, CDR1 is SQVTM, CDR2 ANQGSEA. This CDR3 is 13 amino acids long. The ends were cut back, 4 bases at V and 6 bases at J, with 13 bases in the middle.

The gene calls are TRBV2 and TRBJ1-2; 8 bases are shared with TRBD1. The V gene end was trimmed by 4 bases and the J gene end by 4 bases; junction bases not matched to a gene: 2. Germline V gives CDR1 SNHLY, CDR2 FYNNEI. CDR3 length: 13 residues. The CDR3 region is CASSGQGIYGYTF. CDR3 in DNA: TGTGCCAGCAGTGGACAGGGGATCTATGGCTACACCTTC.

The chain recombines TRBV2 with TRBJ1-1; maybe TRBD1 (6 bases). V gave up 1 base and J gave up 1 base, with 16 bases separating them. The CDR3 contains 17 residues. Germline assignment: CDR1 SNHLY and CDR2 FYNNEI. In nucleotides, the CDR3 is TGTGCCAGCAGTGAAGGTTATTTGGACAGCCGGAACACTGAAGCTTTCTTT. This sequence encodes CASSEGYLDSRNTEAFF.

This clone was counted a few times. The chain links TRBV6-6 to TRBJ1-2, with 9 nucleotides matching TRBD1. CDR3 length: 23 residues. The V gene end was trimmed by 5 bases and the J gene end by 0 bases; junction bases not matched to a gene: 28. CDR1 and CDR2 (germline): MNHNY, SVGAGI (reference sequence). CDR3 coding DNA: TGTGCCAGCAGTCAAACAGGGGGCCCCGTATCTCCCCTCCGTAATGGATCTAACTATGGCTACACCTTC. Amino acids: CASSQTGGPVSPLRNGSNYGYTF.

This chain joins TRBV10-3 and TRBJ1-1; tentatively, D is TRBD1 (6 bases). V dropped 7 bases and J dropped 0 bases, with 9 bases sitting between them. Germline V gives CDR1 ENHRY, CDR2 SYGVKD. The CDR3 is made up of 13 amino acids. CDR3 protein: CAIKGDLNTEAFF. The CDR3 nucleotides are TGTGCCATCAAGGGGGACTTGAACACTGAAGCTTTCTTT.

The V and J genes are TRBV5-4 and TRBJ2-2; possible D gene TRBD1, 6 bases. From germline, CDR1 is SGHNT and CDR2 YYREEE (reference sequence). V lost 4 bases and J 7 bases, leaving 23 bases between the germline ends. The CDR3 has 17 residues. CDR3 in amino acids: CASSLKKTSLDSGELFF. DNA of the CDR3: TGTGCCAGCAGCCTCAAAAAAACCAGCCTGGACAGCGGGGAGCTGTTTTTT.

This chain uses TRBV5-4 with TRBJ1-6; 8 positions agree with TRBD1. The germline V gene has CDR1 SGHNT and CDR2 YYREEE (reference sequence). The J segment lost 4 bases and the V segment lost 0 bases, leaving 3 bases of the junction unmatched. The CDR3 consists of 16 residues. The CDR3 spells CASSLEGQAYNSPLHF. The CDR3 bases are TGTGCCAGCAGCTTGGAGGGACAGGCGTATAATTCACCCCTCCACTTT.

The chain couples TRBV3-1 (or the pseudogene TRBV3-2) to TRBJ1-5; D ambiguous. CDR1 is LGHDT and CDR2 is YNNKEL in the germline V gene (reference sequence). The CDR3 contains 16 residues. V lost 4 bases and J 0 bases, leaving 13 bases between the germline ends. DNA for the CDR3: TGTGCCAGCAGCCTCGGGAGATCGTATAGCAATCAGCCCCAGCATTTT. Translated: CASSLGRSYSNQPQHF.

The V gene is TRBV3-1 (or the pseudogene TRBV3-2), the J gene TRBJ1-1, with D possibly TRBD1 on 5 matching bases. Germline CDR1 LGHDT, CDR2 YNNKEL (reference sequence). The CDR3 runs 13 residues. Deletions cut 5 bases from V and 5 bases from J, with 12 bases between. The CDR3 DNA sequence: TGTGCCAGCAGCTTCCAGGGTGAGACTGAAGCTTTCTTT. It encodes CASSFQGETEAFF.

Worth noting for this clone: The germline gene is not matched at one end of the junction; a read error may be the cause. The gene calls are TRBV3-1 (or the pseudogene TRBV3-2) and TRBJ1-4, with D unresolved. Germline CDR1 and CDR2: LGHDT and YNNKEL (reference sequence). This CDR3 has 13 residues. The CDR3 protein is CASSGEDGEKTVF. CDR3 DNA sequence: TGTGCCAGCAGCGGTGAAGACGGGGAAAAAACTGTTTTT.